The next 17 T cell receptor beta chains were all read from a single sample in a study of OX40 agonist ivuxolimab in advanced cancers. This table comes from immunoSEQ multiplex PCR, and its TCRdb copy is limited to in-frame clones, with some not included. The sample includes tens of thousands of clones, roughly nine tenths seen only once; the top ten take 15% to 20%. The source was CD4+ or CD8+ T cells sorted from blood, collected in a trial of the OX40 agonist ivuxolimab. The receptors originated from an adult with an advanced solid tumor such as melanoma, head and neck, liver or kidney cancer.

The chain recombines TRBV10-3 with TRBJ2-5; 9 nucleotides agree with TRBD1. The germline V gene has CDR1 ENHRY and CDR2 SYGVKD. The CDR3 loop spans 13 amino acids. V dropped 2 bases and J dropped 5; count of bases not matched to a gene: 0. CDR3 in DNA: TGTGCCATCAGTGAGGGACAGGGGGAGACCCAGTACTTC. Translated: CAISEGQGETQYF.

The chain is built from TRBV6-6 and TRBJ2-7, with TRBD2 identical over 13 bases. J gave up 6 bases and V 6 bases, and 8 bases lay outside the gene matches. Germline lookup yields CDR1 MNHNY and CDR2 SVGAGI (reference sequence). This CDR3 spans 15 amino acids. The CDR3 protein is CASRSRTSGRVEQYF. For the CDR3, the DNA is TGTGCCAGCAGATCCAGGACTAGCGGGAGAGTCGAGCAGTACTTC.

The J gene is TRBJ2-7, the V gene TRBV5-6, with no clear D. CDR1 and CDR2 from the germline V gene are SGHDT and YYEEEE. This CDR3 region has 14 residues. Trimming stripped 4 bases from V and 0 bases from J, with 11 bases between. CDR3 sequence: CASSPGVDSYEQYF. CDR3 DNA: TGTGCCAGCAGCCCCGGAGTCGACTCCTACGAGCAGTACTTC.

The rearrangement joins TRBV19 to TRBJ1-2; TRBD1 might be the D (5 bases). CDR1 LNHDA and CDR2 SQIVND come from the germline V gene (reference sequence). This CDR3 has 14 amino acids. Trimming left V 10 bases short and J 7 bases short, with 22 bases between. CDR3 sequence: CATIQGRGLGGYTF. The DNA for the CDR3 is TGTGCCACGATCCAGGGTAGGGGCCTTGGTGGCTACACCTTC. The full variable domain, its missing parts supplied by reference TRBV19 and TRBJ1-2, is DGGITQSPKYLFRKEGQNVTLSCEQNLNHDAMYWYRQDPGQGLRLIYYSQIVNDFQKGDIAEGYSVSREKKESFPLTVTSAQKNPTAFYLCATIQGRGLGGYTFGSGTRLTVV.

The CDR3 here is CASSATQGARPFF. CDR3 sequence (DNA): TGTGCCAGCAGTGCAACCCAGGGGGCGCGGCCGTTCTTC. V is TRBV27 and J is TRBJ2-1; 8 bases fit TRBD1. V was clipped by 5 bases and J by 15 bases; unmatched bases: 12. Germline V gives CDR1 MNHEY, CDR2 SMNVEV (reference sequence). This CDR3 is built from 13 residues.

The rearrangement links TRBV5-6 to TRBJ1-4, with 8 bases aligning to TRBD1. CDR1 is SGHDT, CDR2 YYEEEE, per germline. CDR3 size: 16 residues. The J segment lost 4 bases and the V segment lost 5 bases, leaving 10 bases of the junction unmatched. Here the CDR3 DNA reads TGTGCCAGCAGTCCCGGGGACGGGACAGGTAATGAAAAACTGTTTTTT. It translates to CASSPGDGTGNEKLFF.

The gene calls are TRBV6-1 and TRBJ2-7; D perhaps matches TRBD1 (5 bases). The germline V gene has CDR1 MNHNS and CDR2 SASEGT. V gave up 4 bases and J gave up 2 bases, with 12 bases separating them. The CDR3 sequence is 14 residues long. The CDR3 sequence is CASSGGQVAYEQYF. The CDR3 nucleotides are TGTGCCAGCAGTGGGGGCCAGGTCGCCTACGAGCAGTACTTC.

The chain joins TRBV6-5 to TRBJ1-5, with TRBD1 matching 8 bases. CDR1 is MNHEY, CDR2 SVGAGI, per germline. With 6 bases clipped from V and 6 bases from J, the junction kept 10 bases outside the gene matches. This CDR3 contains 15 residues. CDR3 sequence: CASSQGDRGGQPQHF. The CDR3 DNA reads TGTGCCAGCAGCCAAGGCGACAGGGGAGGTCAGCCCCAGCATTTT.

This chain connects TRBV4-2 to TRBJ2-7, with 15 bases fitting TRBD2. The germline gives CDR1 LGHNA, CDR2 YNFKEQ. The trim removed 6 bases at V and 0 bases at J, leaving 9 bases unmatched. The CDR3 has 18 residues. The DNA of the CDR3 is TGTGCCAGCAGATCGGGACTAGCGGGAGGCCCGAGCTCCTACGAGCAGTACTTC. It is translated as CASRSGLAGGPSSYEQYF.

This clone was recorded only once. The rearrangement links TRBV14 to TRBJ1-1, with D possibly matching TRBD1 (5 bases). The CDR3 has 17 residues. The V end lost 4 bases, the J end lost 0 bases, and 18 bases lay between the germline ends. Germline assignment: CDR1 SGHDN and CDR2 FVKESK. CDR3 coding DNA: TGTGCCAGCAGCCCATATAAACCCGACAGCCTGAACACTGAAGCTTTCTTT. Amino acid sequence: CASSPYKPDSLNTEAFF.

The rearrangement links TRBV9 to TRBJ1-1, with 9 nucleotides matching TRBD1. Trimming cost V 3 bases and J 5 bases; bases outside gene matches: 8. This CDR3 region has 15 residues. Germline V gene data show CDR1 as SGDLS and CDR2 as YYNGEE. CDR3 coding DNA: TGTGCCAGCAGCGAGGGGGACAGGGTTCGGACTGAAGCTTTCTTT. Protein: CASSEGDRVRTEAFF. Based on the CDR3 plus reference TRBV9 and TRBJ1-1, the full variable domain is DSGVTQTPKHLITATGQRVTLRCSPRSGDLSVYWYQQSLDQGLQFLIQYYNGEERAKGNILERFSAQQFPDLHSELNLSSLELGDSALYFCASSEGDRVRTEAFFGQGTRLTVV.

The chain joins TRBV6-6 to TRBJ2-7; D remains unclear. V was pared by 5 bases and J by 12 bases, with 20 bases between. This CDR3 spans 13 amino acids. Germline CDR1 is MNHNY and CDR2 is SVGAGI (reference sequence). The CDR3 DNA sequence: TGTGCCAGCAGTCCCTCAAATCCCCTCCTCGCGTACTTC. Translating it yields CASSPSNPLLAYF.

This clone was counted once. The V gene is TRBV10-3, the J gene TRBJ2-1, with TRBD2 matching 9 bases. The V and J ends lost 8 bases and 8 bases, in that order; junction bases with no gene match: 10. In germline, CDR1 is ENHRY, CDR2 SYGVKD. The CDR3 is made up of 14 amino acids. The CDR3 nucleotides are TGTGCCATCGAGGCGGGAGGGTCACGGGATGAGCAGTTCTTC. Its translation: CAIEAGGSRDEQFF.

The rearrangement links TRBV25-1 to TRBJ1-6; D possibly corresponds to TRBD1 (5 bases). Germline lookup yields CDR1 MGHDK and CDR2 SYGVNS. This CDR3 comprises 16 residues. Trimming pared 3 bases from V and 4 bases from J, leaving 13 bases between. CDR3 residues: CASSDAGTGYNSPLHF. The DNA for the CDR3 is TGTGCCAGCAGTGACGCCGGGACGGGATATAATTCACCCCTCCACTTT.

This rearrangement joins TRBV9 to TRBJ2-1; no clear D. Germline V gene data show CDR1 as SGDLS and CDR2 as YYNGEE. This CDR3 is built from 14 residues. Trimming removed 0 bases at V and 4 bases at J, with 8 bases between. This CDR3 reads CASSVANNYNEQFF. The CDR3 DNA sequence: TGTGCCAGCAGCGTAGCCAATAATTACAATGAGCAGTTCTTC.

The chain recombines TRBV18 with TRBJ2-7, with D tentatively TRBD1 or TRBD2 (6 bases each). V lost 1 base and J lost 5, with 15 bases in between. CDR3 length equals 15 residues. CDR1 and CDR2 from the germline V gene are KGHSH and LQKENI. CDR3 loop: CASSPLGSGAHEQYF. The DNA for the CDR3 is TGTGCCAGCTCACCACTCGGCTCGGGGGCTCACGAGCAGTACTTC.

The V and J genes are TRBV9 and TRBJ2-1; D might be TRBD2 (5 bases). This CDR3 has 15 residues. The V end was cut by 0 bases, the J end by 8 bases, with 15 bases between. The germline V gene encodes CDR1 SGDLS and CDR2 YYNGEE. The CDR3 DNA sequence: TGTGCCAGCAGCGTAGCGGCTAGCAAGGGCGATGAGCAGTTCTTC. This gives the protein CASSVAASKGDEQFF.